This T cell receptor (beta chain) was sequenced for a study of T cell repertoires in cytomegalovirus infection. Study-level information: Indications of both CMV infection and matching HLA type were provided by public TCR beta signatures.

Regarding the study as a whole: There were HLA-C-restricted CMV-specific TCR beta clonotypes dominating the ex vivo response. Identification of carriers of CMV plus the relevant HLA was achieved through cumulative public TCR beta family frequency.

TCRdb called the reads again in MiXCR, with one record for every CDR3 protein. The table records hundreds of thousands of distinct CDR3 sequences, 17% of them present only once. Of note for this clonotype: Its matching antigen is unknown.

Trimming pared 3 bases from V and 1 base from J, leaving 8 bases between. CDR1 and CDR2 (germline): SGDLS, YYNGEE. The CDR3 consists of 14 residues. The clonotype originates from a human donor in good health (CMV status not recorded). Some clones in this sample may be carry-over from other donors' samples. Material: PBMCs. The chain uses TRBV9 and TRBJ1-5, with D possibly being TRBD1 (6 bases). In nucleotides, the CDR3 is TGTGCCAGCAGCGCTACAGGGAGCAATCAGCCCCAGCATTTT. Amino acids: CASSATGSNQPQHF.